One sample yielded the 14 T cell receptor beta chains listed below, sequenced in a study of T cells in tuberculosis. Time point of the sample: new active TB diagnosis, blood taken before or within 7 days of starting treatment. The data were produced by immunoSEQ multiplex PCR, yet TCRdb's version contains in-frame clones alone and is incomplete. This sample has about 33,000 clones, with 92% found just once. This specimen consisted of PBMCs, obtained at tuberculosis diagnosis. The receptors were gathered from an adult with tuberculosis. Some clones in this sample may be carry-over from other donors' samples.

This clone came up a few times. The V gene is TRBV10-3, the J gene TRBJ1-1, with 9 nucleotides matching TRBD1. CDR3 length: 13 residues. The V and J ends lost 7 bases and 4 bases, in that order; junction bases with no gene match: 4. The germline V gene has CDR1 ENHRY and CDR2 SYGVKD. This chain's CDR3 is CAIKLQGATEAFF. In DNA form, the CDR3 reads TGTGCCATCAAACTACAGGGGGCCACTGAAGCTTTCTTT.

The chain has TRBV4-1 and TRBJ2-1; D not resolved. This CDR3 is built from 12 residues. V was cut by 4 bases and J by 6 bases, with 7 bases left in between. From germline, CDR1 is MGHRA and CDR2 YSYEKL. In DNA form, the CDR3 reads TGCGCCAGCAGCCCCTACGGCAATGAGCAGTTCTTC. This gives the protein CASSPYGNEQFF.

The V call is TRBV14, the J call TRBJ2-7; weak D call: TRBD1 (6 bases). The CDR3 loop spans 21 amino acids. Trimming left V 0 bases short and J 2 bases short, with 29 bases between. The germline CDR1 and CDR2 sequences are SGHDN and FVKESK. The chain's CDR3 is CASSQERRTAPGDDGTYEQYF. CDR3 nucleotides: TGTGCCAGCAGCCAAGAAAGGAGGACAGCCCCGGGCGATGATGGCACCTACGAGCAGTACTTC. The entire variable domain, with the rest obtained from reference TRBV14 and TRBJ2-7, is as follows: EAGVTQFPSHSVIEKGQTVTLRCDPISGHDNLYWYRRVMGKEIKFLLHFVKESKQDESGMPNNRFLAERTGGTYSTLKVQPAELEDSGVYFCASSQERRTAPGDDGTYEQYFGPGTRLTVT.

The chain couples TRBV13 to TRBJ2-2, with a possible D match to TRBD1 (6 bases). V lost 3 bases and J lost 0, with 11 bases in between. This CDR3 has 16 amino acids. The germline CDR1 and CDR2 sequences are PRHDT and FYEKMQ (reference sequence). In nucleotides, the CDR3 is TGTGCCAGCAGCTTCCTCTGGGGGCCGAACACCGGGGAGCTGTTTTTT. Its protein product is CASSFLWGPNTGELFF.

As concerns this clone: Mismatch with germline at one junction end may stem from a read error. V and J are TRBV6-1 and TRBJ1-2; 9 bases match TRBD1. Germline CDR1 is MNHNS and CDR2 is SASEGT. CDR3 length: 14 amino acids. The CDR3 bases are TGTGCAAGCAAGGCCCAGGACAGGGGAGATGGCTACACCTTC. Amino acid sequence: CASKAQDRGDGYTF.

The chain joins TRBV19 to TRBJ1-1, with TRBD1 matching 9 bases. J gave up 6 bases and V 2 bases, and 4 bases lay outside the gene matches. The CDR3 runs 14 residues. From germline, CDR1 is LNHDA and CDR2 SQIVND (reference sequence). CDR3 nucleotides: TGTGCCAGTAGTATAAAAGACAGGGGGGCTGAAGCTTTCTTT. Residues: CASSIKDRGAEAFF.

The CDR3 coding sequence is TGTGCCAGCAGCCAAGTGATACGTGGGAGTACCTACAATGAGCAGTTCTTC. Amino acids: CASSQVIRGSTYNEQFF. The chain combines TRBV4-2 with TRBJ2-1; D is perhaps TRBD2 (5 bases). The germline V gene encodes CDR1 LGHNA and CDR2 YNFKEQ. The CDR3 is made up of 17 amino acids. V was shortened by 1 base and J by 2 bases, with 15 bases between the two germline ends.

This clone was seen only once. The genes are TRBV10-2 and TRBJ2-3; 7 nucleotides agree with TRBD1. Germline-derived CDR1 and CDR2 are WSHSY and SAAADI. The CDR3 is 19 residues long. With 3 bases clipped from V and 3 bases from J, the junction kept 18 bases outside the gene matches. DNA of the CDR3: TGCGCCAGCAGTGAAACCCCACTCTGGACAGGTGGGGGTACAGATACGCAGTATTTT. Its translation: CASSETPLWTGGGTDTQYF.

V and J are TRBV2 and TRBJ1-6; 9 bases line up with TRBD1. Germline trimming cut 10 bases from V and 6 bases from J; bases unmatched to any gene: 16. Germline values: CDR1 SNHLY, CDR2 FYNNEI. This CDR3 has 17 residues. The CDR3 region has the DNA TGTGCCACAAACCTTGAGGACAGGGGATTCATTAATTCACCCCTCCACTTT. Protein product: CATNLEDRGFINSPLHF.

V is TRBV7-9 and J is TRBJ1-2; D is possibly TRBD1 (6 bases). CDR1 SEHNR and CDR2 FQNEAQ come from the germline V gene (reference sequence). The CDR3 totals 15 residues. The ends were cut back, 6 bases at V and 3 bases at J, with 17 bases in the middle. The CDR3: CASSRSGTHDYGYTF. For the CDR3, the DNA is TGTGCCAGCAGTAGGTCCGGGACACACGACTATGGCTACACCTTC.

The rearrangement links TRBV19 to TRBJ1-1; no clear D. The germline gives CDR1 LNHDA, CDR2 SQIVND (reference sequence). Trimming stripped 3 bases from V and 1 base from J, with 6 bases between. The CDR3 consists of 13 residues. CDR3 in DNA: TGTGCCAGTAGTATTGGCCCGAACACTGAAGCTTTCTTT. It specifies CASSIGPNTEAFF.

This chain links TRBV6-1 with TRBJ1-5; tentative D call: TRBD1 (6 bases). Trimming stripped 8 bases from V and 5 bases from J, with 16 bases between. Germline CDR1 and CDR2: MNHNS and SASEGT. CDR3 size: 14 residues. The CDR3 DNA reads TGTGCCAGCTGTCCAGGGGAAACGGATCAGCCCCAGCATTTT. Its protein is CASCPGETDQPQHF.

The chain is built from TRBV5-1 and TRBJ2-7; weak D call: TRBD2 (7 bases). The germline V and J ends were trimmed by 4 bases and 6 bases, with 20 bases remaining between them. Germline V gene data show CDR1 as SGHRS and CDR2 as YFSETQ. The CDR3 is 15 amino acids. The CDR3 loop is CASSLKGGGLAEQYF. CDR3 nucleotide sequence: TGCGCCAGCAGCCTGAAGGGAGGGGGGCTGGCCGAGCAGTACTTC.

This rearrangement joins TRBV19 to TRBJ2-7; a weak D match, TRBD2 (7 bases). The V gene lost 2 bases and the J gene lost 1 base, with 12 bases spanning the gap. This CDR3 spans 15 amino acids. Germline V gives CDR1 LNHDA, CDR2 SQIVND (reference sequence). The CDR3 sequence is CASSIKQGGSYEQYF. In nucleotides, the CDR3 is TGTGCCAGTAGTATAAAACAGGGAGGGTCCTACGAGCAGTACTTC.